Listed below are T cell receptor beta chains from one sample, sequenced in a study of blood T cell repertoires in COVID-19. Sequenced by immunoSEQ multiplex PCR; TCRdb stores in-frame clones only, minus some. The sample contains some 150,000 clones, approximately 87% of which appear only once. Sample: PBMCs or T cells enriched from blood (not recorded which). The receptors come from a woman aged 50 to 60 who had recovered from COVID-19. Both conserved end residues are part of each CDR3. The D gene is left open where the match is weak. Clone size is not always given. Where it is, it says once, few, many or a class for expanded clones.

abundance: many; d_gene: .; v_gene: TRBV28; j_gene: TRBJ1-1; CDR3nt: TGTGCCAGCAGTTTCAGCCCCGGCGGGACTGAAGCTTTCTTT; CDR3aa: CASSFSPGGTEAFF
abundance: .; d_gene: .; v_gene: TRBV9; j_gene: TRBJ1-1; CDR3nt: TGTGCCAGCAGCTCAGGGGTATCTGAAGCTTTCTTT; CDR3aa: CASSSGVSEAFF
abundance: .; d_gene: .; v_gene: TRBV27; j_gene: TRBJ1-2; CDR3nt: TGTGCCAGCAGTTTATATAGGGGCTATGGCTACACCTTC; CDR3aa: CASSLYRGYGYTF
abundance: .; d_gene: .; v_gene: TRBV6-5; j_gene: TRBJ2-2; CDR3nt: TGTGCCAGCAAATACGGGATGAACACCGGGGAGCTGTTTTTT; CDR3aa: CASKYGMNTGELFF
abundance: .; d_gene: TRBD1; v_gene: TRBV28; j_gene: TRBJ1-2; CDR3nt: TGTGCCAGCAGTACAGACGGACAGGGCCGGAATAATGGCTACACCTTC; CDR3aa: CASSTDGQGRNNGYTF
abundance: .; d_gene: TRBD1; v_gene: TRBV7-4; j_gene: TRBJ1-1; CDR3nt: TGTGCCAGCAGCCGGATGGGCAGGGGGCTGGGCACTGAAGCTTTCTTT; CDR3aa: CASSRMGRGLGTEAFF
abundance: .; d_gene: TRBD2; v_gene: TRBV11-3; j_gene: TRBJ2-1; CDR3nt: TGTGCCAGCCTCATGGGGCTAGCGGAGAACAATGAGCAGTTCTTC; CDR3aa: CASLMGLAENNEQFF
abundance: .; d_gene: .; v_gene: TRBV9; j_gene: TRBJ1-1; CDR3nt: TGTGCCAGCAGCGACGACTGGAACACTGAAGCTTTCTTT; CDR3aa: CASSDDWNTEAFF
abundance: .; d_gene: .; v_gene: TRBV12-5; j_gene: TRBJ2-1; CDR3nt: TGTGCTAGTGGTTACACGGGGGCCTACAATGAGCAGTTCTTC; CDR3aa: CASGYTGAYNEQFF
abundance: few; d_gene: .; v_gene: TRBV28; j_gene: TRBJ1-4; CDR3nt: TGTGCCAGCAGTTTTGCAGGGGATGGCGAAAAACTGTTTTTT; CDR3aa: CASSFAGDGEKLFF
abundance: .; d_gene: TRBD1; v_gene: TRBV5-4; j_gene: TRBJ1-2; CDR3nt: TGTGCCAGCAGCTTGGCCTTAGGACAGGGCTATGGCTACACCTTC; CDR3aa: CASSLALGQGYGYTF
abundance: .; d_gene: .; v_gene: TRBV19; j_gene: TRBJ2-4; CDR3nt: TGTGCCAGTAGTATCTGGCGTGGGGAGTTAGCCAAAAACATTCAGTACTTC; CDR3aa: CASSIWRGELAKNIQYF
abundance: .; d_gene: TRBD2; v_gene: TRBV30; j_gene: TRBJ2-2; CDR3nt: TGTGCCTGGAGTGGACTAGCGGGAGTTTACACCGGGGAGCTGTTTTTT; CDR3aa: CAWSGLAGVYTGELFF
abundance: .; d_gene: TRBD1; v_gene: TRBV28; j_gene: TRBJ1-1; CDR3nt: TGTGCCAGCACCCTCCGGGACAGGGAAGCTTTCTTT; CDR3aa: CASTLRDREAFF
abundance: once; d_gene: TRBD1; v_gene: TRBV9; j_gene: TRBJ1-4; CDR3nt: TGTGCCAGCAGCGTATGGGGGCAGGGGGGTGAAAAACTGTTTTTT; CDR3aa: CASSVWGQGGEKLFF
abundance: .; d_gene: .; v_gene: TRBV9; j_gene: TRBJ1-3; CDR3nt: TGTGCCAGCAGCGTAGATCTAGCTGGAAACACCATATATTTT; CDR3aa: CASSVDLAGNTIYF
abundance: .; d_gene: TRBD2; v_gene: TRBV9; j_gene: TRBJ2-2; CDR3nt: TGTGCCAGCACCCCGGGACTAGCGGGGGGGCCAGCCGGGGAGCTGTTTTTT; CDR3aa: CASTPGLAGGPAGELFF
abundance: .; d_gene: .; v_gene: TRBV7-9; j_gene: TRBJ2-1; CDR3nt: TGTGCCAGCAGCTTAGAGGGCCTGGAGGGTGGGCAGTTCTTC; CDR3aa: CASSLEGLEGGQFF
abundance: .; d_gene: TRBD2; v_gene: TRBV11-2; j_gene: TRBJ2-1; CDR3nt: TGTGCCAGCAGCTCCTGGGCTAGCGGAGGCTACAATGAGCAGTTCTTC; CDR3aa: CASSSWASGGYNEQFF
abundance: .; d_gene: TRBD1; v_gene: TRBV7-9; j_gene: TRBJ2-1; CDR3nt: TGTGCCAGCAGCTTAGGGACAGGGGTCTACAATGAGCAGTTCTTC; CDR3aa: CASSLGTGVYNEQFF
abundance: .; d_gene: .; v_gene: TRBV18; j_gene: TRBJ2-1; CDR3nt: TGTGCCAGCTCACCACCCGCAGGCAGCCTATTTTACAATGAGCAGTTCTTC; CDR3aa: CASSPPAGSLFYNEQFF
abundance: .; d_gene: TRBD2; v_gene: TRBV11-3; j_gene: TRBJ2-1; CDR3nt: TGTGCCAGCAGCTTAGAGTCGGCGGGAGGGTACAATGAGCAGTTCTTC; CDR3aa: CASSLESAGGYNEQFF
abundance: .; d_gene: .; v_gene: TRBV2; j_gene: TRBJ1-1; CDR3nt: TGTGCCAGCAGTGAGATAGGAGTCGGCACTGAAGCTTTCTTT; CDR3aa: CASSEIGVGTEAFF
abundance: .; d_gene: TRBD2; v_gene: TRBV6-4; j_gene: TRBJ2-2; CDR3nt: TGTGCCAGCAGCCCGGGAGGCGGGGCCGGGGAGCTGTTTTTT; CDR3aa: CASSPGGGAGELFF
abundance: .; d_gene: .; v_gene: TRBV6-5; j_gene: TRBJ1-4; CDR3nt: TGTGCCATGAGCGGGACGGGGACTGAAAAACTGTTTTTT; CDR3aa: CAMSGTGTEKLFF
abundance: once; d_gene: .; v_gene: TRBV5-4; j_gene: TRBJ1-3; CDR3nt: TGTGCCAGCAGCTTGGGGGGGCTGAACTCTGGAAACACCATATATTTT; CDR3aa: CASSLGGLNSGNTIYF
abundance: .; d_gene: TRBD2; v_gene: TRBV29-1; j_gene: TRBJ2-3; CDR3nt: TGCAGCGTTAATAGCGGGGGGAACACAGATACGCAGTATTTT; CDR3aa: CSVNSGGNTDTQYF
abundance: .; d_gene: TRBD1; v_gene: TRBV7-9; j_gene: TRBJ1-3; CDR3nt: TGTGCCAGCAGCTCTGGACAGGGCTGGTCTGGAAACACCATATATTTT; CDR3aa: CASSSGQGWSGNTIYF
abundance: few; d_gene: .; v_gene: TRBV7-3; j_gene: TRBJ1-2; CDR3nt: TGTGCCAGCAGCTTCCGGACAGCTACTTTCAATGGCTACACCTTC; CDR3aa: CASSFRTATFNGYTF
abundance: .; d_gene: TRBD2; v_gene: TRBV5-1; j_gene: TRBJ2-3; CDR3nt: TGCGCCAGCAGCTTGGAAGCGGGGACAGATACGCAGTATTTT; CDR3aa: CASSLEAGTDTQYF
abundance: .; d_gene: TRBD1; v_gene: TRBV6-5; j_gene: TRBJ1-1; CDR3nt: TGTGCCAGCAACTATCCGGGACAGGTCAAAGCTTTCTTT; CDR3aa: CASNYPGQVKAFF
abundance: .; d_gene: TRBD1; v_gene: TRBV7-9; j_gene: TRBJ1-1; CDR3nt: TGTGCCAGCAGCCAGGGACAGGGAACCACTGAAGCTTTCTTT; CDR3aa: CASSQGQGTTEAFF
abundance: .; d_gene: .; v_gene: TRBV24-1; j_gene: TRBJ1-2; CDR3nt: TGTGCCACCAGTGACAGAAGTAACTATGGCTACACCTTC; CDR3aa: CATSDRSNYGYTF
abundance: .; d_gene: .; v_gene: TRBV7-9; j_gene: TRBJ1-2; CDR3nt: TGTGCCAGCAGCCAAGACAGCCATGGCTACACCTTC; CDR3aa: CASSQDSHGYTF
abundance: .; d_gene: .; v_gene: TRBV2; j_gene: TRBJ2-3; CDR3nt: TGTGCCAGCAACTCCCCTGCGGATACGCAGTATTTT; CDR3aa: CASNSPADTQYF
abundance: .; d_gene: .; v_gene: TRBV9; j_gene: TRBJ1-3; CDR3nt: TGTGCCAGCAGCGTAAGGAGTGCCTTCTCTGGAAACACCATATATTTT; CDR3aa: CASSVRSAFSGNTIYF
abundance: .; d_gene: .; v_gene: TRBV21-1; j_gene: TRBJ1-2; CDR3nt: TGTGCCAGCAGCGGGGGACAGGACCCAAACTATGGCTACACCTTC; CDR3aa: CASSGGQDPNYGYTF
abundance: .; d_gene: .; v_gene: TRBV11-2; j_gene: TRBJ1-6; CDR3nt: TGTGCCAGCAGCCGAGGGTTCAATTCACCCCTCCACTTT; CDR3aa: CASSRGFNSPLHF
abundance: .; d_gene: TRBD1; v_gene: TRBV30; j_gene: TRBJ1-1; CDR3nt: TGTGCCTGGAGTGTAACCAGGGGGCGGACTGAAGCTTTCTTT; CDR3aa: CAWSVTRGRTEAFF
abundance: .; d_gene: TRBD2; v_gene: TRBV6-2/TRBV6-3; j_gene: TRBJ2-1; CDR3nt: TGTGCCAGCAGTAGCAGGGGTAGCGGGAGCTCCTACAATGAGCAGTTCTTC; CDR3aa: CASSSRGSGSSYNEQFF
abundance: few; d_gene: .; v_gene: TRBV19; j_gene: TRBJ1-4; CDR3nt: TGTGCCAGCAGGGCCGGGCCGCGTGAAAAACTGTTTTTT; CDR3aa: CASRAGPREKLFF
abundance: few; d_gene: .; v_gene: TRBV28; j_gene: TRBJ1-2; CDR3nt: TGTGCCAGCAGTTCCGCCGGCGGGGGCTACACCTTC; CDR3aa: CASSSAGGGYTF
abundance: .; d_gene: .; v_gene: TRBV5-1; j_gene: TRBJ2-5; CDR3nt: TGCGCCAGCAGCTTGTATTCCCCAGGGCGGGAGACCCAGTACTTC; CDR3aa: CASSLYSPGRETQYF
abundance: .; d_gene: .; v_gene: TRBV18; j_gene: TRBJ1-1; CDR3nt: TGTGCCAGCTCACCGCCACTACAGGGAACTGAAGCTTTCTTT; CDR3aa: CASSPPLQGTEAFF
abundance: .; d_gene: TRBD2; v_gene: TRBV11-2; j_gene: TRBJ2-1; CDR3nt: TGTGCCAGCAGCTTATCGGGCGGGAGCTCCTACAATGAGCAGTTCTTC; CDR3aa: CASSLSGGSSYNEQFF
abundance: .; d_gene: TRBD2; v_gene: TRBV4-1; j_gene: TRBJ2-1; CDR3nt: TGCGCCAGCAGCCCAGGACTAGCCAATGAGCAGTTCTTC; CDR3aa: CASSPGLANEQFF
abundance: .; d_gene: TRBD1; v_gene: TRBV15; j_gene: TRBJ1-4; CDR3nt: TGTGCCACCAGCAGTCCAAGGGGGCGGAAAGAAAAACTGTTTTTT; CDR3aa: CATSSPRGRKEKLFF
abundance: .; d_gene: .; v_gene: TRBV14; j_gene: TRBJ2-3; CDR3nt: TGTGCCAGCAGCCAAGTACTATCAGGAGGGACTACGCAGTATTTT; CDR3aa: CASSQVLSGGTTQYF
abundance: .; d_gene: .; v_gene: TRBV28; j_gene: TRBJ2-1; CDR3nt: TGTGCCAGCAGCCTGGTACAGGGGAGGAATGAGCAGTTCTTC; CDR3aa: CASSLVQGRNEQFF
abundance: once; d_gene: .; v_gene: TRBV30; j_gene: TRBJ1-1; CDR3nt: TGTGCCTGGAGGCGGTCCGTCAGGGGACATAGGAACACTGAAGCTTTCTTT; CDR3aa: CAWRRSVRGHRNTEAFF
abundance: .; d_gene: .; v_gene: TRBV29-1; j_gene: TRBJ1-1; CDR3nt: TGCAGCTCCGCCTGGCAGGGGAACACTGAAGCTTTCTTT; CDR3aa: CSSAWQGNTEAFF
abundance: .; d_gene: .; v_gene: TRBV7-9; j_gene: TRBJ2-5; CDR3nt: TGTGCCAGCAGCTTGGTCCCCCTGTACGCGACAGTGCTACAAGAGACCCAGTACTTC; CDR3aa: CASSLVPLYATVLQETQYF
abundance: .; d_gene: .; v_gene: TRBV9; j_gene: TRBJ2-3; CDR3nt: TGTGCCAGCAGCGCCCAGATCGGGACAGATACGCAGTATTTT; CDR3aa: CASSAQIGTDTQYF
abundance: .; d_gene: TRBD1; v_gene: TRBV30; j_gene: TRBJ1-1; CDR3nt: TGTGCCTGGACGGGTCAGGGGGCGCGGACTGAAGCTTTCTTT; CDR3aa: CAWTGQGARTEAFF
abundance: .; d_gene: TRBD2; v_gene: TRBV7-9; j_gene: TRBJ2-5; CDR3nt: TGTGCCAGCAGCTTAGGGGTCGGCGGGGGAGAGACCCAGTACTTC; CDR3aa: CASSLGVGGGETQYF
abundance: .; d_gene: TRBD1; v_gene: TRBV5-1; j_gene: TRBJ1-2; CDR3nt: TGCGCCAGCAGCGGCAGGGGGGACTATGGCTACACCTTC; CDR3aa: CASSGRGDYGYTF
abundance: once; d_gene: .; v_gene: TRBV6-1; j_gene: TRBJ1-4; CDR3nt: TGTGCCAGCCGTGACAGGCGTGATGAAAAACTGTTTTTT; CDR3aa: CASRDRRDEKLFF
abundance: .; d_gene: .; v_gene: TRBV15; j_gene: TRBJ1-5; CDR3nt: TGTGCCACCAGCAAAGAACCGCGCCAGCCCCAGCATTTT; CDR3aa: CATSKEPRQPQHF
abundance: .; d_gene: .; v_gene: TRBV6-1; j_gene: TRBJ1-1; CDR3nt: TGTGCCAGCAGCGAAGACAGTGAGTTAGGAGAAGCTTTCTTT; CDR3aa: CASSEDSELGEAFF
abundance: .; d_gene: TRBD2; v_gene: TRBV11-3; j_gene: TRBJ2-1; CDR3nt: TGTGCCAGCAGCCCCGGGACTAGCGGGGGCTCCTACAATGAGCAGTTCTTC; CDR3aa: CASSPGTSGGSYNEQFF